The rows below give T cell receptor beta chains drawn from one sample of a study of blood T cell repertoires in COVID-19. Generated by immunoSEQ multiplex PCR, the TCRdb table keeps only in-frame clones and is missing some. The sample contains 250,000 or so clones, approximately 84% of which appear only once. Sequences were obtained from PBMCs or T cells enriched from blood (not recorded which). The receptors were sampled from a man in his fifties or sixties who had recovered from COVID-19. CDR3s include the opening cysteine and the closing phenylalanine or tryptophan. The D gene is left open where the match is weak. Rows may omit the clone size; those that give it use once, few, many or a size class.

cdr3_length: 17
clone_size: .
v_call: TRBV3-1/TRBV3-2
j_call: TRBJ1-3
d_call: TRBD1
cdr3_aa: CASSHTGGLYSGNTIYF
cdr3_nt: TGTGCCAGCAGCCATACAGGGGGGCTCTACTCTGGAAACACCATATATTTT

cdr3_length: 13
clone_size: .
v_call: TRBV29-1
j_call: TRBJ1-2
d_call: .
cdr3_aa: CSVEDRNRGGYTF
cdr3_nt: TGCAGCGTTGAAGATCGCAACCGCGGTGGCTACACCTTC

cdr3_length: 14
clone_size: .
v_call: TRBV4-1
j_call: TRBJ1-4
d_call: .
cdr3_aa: CASSHPDTNEKLFF
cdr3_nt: TGCGCCAGCAGCCACCCCGACACGAATGAAAAACTGTTTTTT

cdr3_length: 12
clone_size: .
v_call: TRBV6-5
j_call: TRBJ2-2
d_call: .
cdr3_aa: CASTMEAGELFF
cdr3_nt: TGTGCCTCTACAATGGAGGCAGGGGAGCTGTTTTTT

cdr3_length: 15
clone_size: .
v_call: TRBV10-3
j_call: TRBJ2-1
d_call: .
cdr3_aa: CAIRASVGAYNEQFF
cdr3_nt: TGTGCCATCAGAGCTAGTGTAGGAGCCTACAATGAGCAGTTCTTC

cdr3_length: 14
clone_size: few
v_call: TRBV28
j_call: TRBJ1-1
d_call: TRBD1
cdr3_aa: CASSPRQGASEAFF
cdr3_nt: TGTGCCAGCAGTCCCCGACAGGGGGCAAGTGAAGCTTTCTTT

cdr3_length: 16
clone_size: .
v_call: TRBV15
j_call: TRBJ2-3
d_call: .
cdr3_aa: CATSRARTFSTDTQYF
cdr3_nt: TGTGCCACCAGCAGAGCCAGAACCTTTAGCACAGATACGCAGTATTTT

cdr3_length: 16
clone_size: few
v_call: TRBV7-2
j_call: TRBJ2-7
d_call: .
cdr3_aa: CASSSSTRDNSYEQYF
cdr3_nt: TGTGCCAGCAGCTCCTCCACTCGGGACAACTCCTACGAGCAGTACTTC

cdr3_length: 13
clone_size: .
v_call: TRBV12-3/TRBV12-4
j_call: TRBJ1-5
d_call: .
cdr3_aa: CASSSHGYQPQHF
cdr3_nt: TGTGCCAGCAGTTCCCACGGTTATCAGCCCCAGCATTTT

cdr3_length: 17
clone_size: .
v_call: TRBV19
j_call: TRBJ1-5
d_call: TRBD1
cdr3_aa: CASRKGTVLGSNQPQHF
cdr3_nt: TGTGCCAGTAGAAAAGGGACAGTTTTAGGGAGCAATCAGCCCCAGCATTTT

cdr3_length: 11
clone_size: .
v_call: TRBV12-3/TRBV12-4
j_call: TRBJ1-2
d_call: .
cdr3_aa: CASGRGFGYTF
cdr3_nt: TGTGCCAGCGGACGGGGGTTTGGCTACACCTTC

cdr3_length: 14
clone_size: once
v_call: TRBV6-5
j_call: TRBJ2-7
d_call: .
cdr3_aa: CASSYSAGFQEQYF
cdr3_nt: TGTGCCAGCAGTTACTCGGCGGGTTTCCAGGAGCAGTACTTC

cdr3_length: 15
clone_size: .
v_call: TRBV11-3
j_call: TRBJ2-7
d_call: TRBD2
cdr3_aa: CASSFGTSGSEGQYF
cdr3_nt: TGTGCCAGCAGCTTCGGGACTAGCGGGAGTGAAGGGCAGTACTTC

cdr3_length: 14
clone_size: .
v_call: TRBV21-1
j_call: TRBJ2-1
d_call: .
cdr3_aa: CASSRALQGNEQFF
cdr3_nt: TGTGCCAGCAGCAGGGCTCTACAGGGAAATGAGCAGTTCTTC

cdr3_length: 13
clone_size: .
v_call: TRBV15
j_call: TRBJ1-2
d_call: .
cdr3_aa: CATSRDNGYGYTF
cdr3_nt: TGTGCCACCAGCAGAGATAACGGCTATGGCTACACCTTC

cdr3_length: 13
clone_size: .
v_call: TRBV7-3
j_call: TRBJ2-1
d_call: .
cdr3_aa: CASSATRDNEQFF
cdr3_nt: TGTGCCAGCAGCGCCACTAGAGACAATGAGCAGTTCTTC

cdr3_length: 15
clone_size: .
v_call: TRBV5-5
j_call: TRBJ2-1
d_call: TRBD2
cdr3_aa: CASSLRLADYNEQFF
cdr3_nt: TGTGCCAGCAGCTTGCGACTAGCGGACTACAATGAGCAGTTCTTC

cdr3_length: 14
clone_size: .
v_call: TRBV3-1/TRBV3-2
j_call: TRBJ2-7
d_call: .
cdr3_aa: CASSRDKTSYEQYF
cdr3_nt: TGTGCCAGCAGCAGGGACAAAACCTCCTACGAGCAGTACTTC

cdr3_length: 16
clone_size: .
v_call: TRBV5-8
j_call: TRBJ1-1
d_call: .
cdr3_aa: CASSLMWGASNTEAFF
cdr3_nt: TGTGCCAGCAGCTTGATGTGGGGCGCGTCCAACACTGAAGCTTTCTTT

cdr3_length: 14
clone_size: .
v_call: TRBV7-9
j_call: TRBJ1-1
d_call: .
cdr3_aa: CASIGSGGDTEAFF
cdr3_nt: TGTGCCAGCATAGGGTCGGGGGGAGACACTGAAGCTTTCTTT

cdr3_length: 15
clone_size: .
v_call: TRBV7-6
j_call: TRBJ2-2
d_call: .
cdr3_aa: CASSDPRGAAGELFF
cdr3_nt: TGTGCCAGCAGCGACCCTCGGGGGGCGGCCGGGGAGCTGTTTTTT

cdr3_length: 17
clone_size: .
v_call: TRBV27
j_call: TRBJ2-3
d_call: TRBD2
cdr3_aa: CASSFESGRIGTDTQYF
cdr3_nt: TGTGCCAGCAGTTTTGAGAGCGGGAGGATAGGAACAGATACGCAGTATTTT

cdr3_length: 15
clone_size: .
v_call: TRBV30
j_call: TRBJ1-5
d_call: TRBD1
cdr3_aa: CAWSLQGVAAQPQHF
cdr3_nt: TGTGCCTGGAGTCTACAGGGGGTGGCTGCTCAGCCCCAGCATTTT

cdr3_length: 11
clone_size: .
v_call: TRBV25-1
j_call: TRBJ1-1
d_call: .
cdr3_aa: CASSSETRAFF
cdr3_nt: TGTGCCAGCAGTTCGGAGACGCGGGCTTTCTTT

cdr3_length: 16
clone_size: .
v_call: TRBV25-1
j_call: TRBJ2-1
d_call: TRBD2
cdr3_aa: CASSERGRLAHPEQFF
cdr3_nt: TGTGCCAGCAGTGAGCGCGGGAGACTAGCGCACCCTGAGCAGTTCTTC

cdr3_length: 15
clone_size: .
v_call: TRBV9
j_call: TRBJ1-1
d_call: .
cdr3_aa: CASSVEPLPGTEAFF
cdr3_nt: TGTGCCAGCAGCGTAGAACCCTTACCGGGCACTGAAGCTTTCTTT

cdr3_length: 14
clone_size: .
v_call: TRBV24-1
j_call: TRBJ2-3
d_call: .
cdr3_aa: CATSDFQNTDTQYF
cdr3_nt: TGTGCCACCAGTGATTTCCAGAACACAGATACGCAGTATTTT

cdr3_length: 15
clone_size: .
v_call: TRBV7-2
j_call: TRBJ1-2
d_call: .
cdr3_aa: CASSLDRLRNVGYTF
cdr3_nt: TGTGCCAGCAGCTTAGATCGGTTGAGGAACGTTGGCTACACCTTC

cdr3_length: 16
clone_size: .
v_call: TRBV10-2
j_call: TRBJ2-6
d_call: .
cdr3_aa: CASSEVTGLGANVLTF
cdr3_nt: TGCGCCAGCAGTGAGGTCACAGGGCTGGGGGCCAACGTCCTGACTTTC

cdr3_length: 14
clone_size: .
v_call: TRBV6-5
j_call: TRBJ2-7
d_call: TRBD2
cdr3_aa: CASIPSGGQYEQYF
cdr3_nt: TGTGCCAGCATCCCTTCGGGAGGGCAGTACGAGCAGTACTTC

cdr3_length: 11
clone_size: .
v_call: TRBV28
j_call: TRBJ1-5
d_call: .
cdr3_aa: CASTTNQPQHF
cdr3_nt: TGTGCCAGCACGACAAATCAGCCCCAGCATTTT

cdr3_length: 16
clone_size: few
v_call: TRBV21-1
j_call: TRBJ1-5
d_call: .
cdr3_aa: CASSKATDRDNQPQHF
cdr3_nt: TGTGCCAGCAGCAAAGCCACAGACAGGGACAATCAGCCCCAGCATTTT

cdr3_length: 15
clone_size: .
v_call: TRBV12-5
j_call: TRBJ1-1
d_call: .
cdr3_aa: CASLIDGLPTTEAFF
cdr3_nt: TGTGCTAGCTTAATCGACGGACTGCCCACCACTGAAGCTTTCTTT

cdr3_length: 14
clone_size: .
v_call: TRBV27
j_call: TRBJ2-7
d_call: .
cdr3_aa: CASKTRGKTYEQYF
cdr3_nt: TGTGCCAGCAAGACGAGGGGGAAGACCTACGAGCAGTACTTC

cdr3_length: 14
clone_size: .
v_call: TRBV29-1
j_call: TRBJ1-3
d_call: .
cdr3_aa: CSATRDLSGNTIYF
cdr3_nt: TGCAGCGCGACTAGGGATTTATCTGGAAACACCATATATTTT

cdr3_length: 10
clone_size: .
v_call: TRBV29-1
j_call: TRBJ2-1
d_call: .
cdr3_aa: CSGSEYEQFF
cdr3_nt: TGCAGCGGCTCAGAATATGAGCAGTTCTTC

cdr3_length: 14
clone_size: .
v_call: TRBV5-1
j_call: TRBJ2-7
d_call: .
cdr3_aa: CASSLGQTSYEQYF
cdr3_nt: TGCGCCAGCAGCTTGGGACAGACCTCCTACGAGCAGTACTTC

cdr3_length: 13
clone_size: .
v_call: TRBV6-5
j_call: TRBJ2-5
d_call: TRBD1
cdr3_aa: CASRGTGQETQYF
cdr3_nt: TGTGCCAGCAGAGGGACAGGCCAAGAGACCCAGTACTTC

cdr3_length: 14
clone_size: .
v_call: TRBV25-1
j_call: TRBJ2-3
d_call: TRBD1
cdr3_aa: CATNPDRGTDTQYF
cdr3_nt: TGTGCCACCAACCCCGACAGGGGAACAGATACGCAGTATTTT

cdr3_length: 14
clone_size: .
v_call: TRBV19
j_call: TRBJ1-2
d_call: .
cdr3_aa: CASSPGSGTYGYTF
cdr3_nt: TGTGCCAGTAGTCCAGGGAGCGGGACCTATGGCTACACCTTC

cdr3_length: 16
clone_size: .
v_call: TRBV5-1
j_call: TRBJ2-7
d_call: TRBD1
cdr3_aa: CASSQIDRDRSYEQYF
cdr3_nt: TGCGCCAGCAGTCAGATCGACCGGGACAGATCCTACGAGCAGTACTTC

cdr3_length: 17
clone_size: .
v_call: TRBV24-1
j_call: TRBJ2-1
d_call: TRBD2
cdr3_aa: CATSDGTSGRARNEQFF
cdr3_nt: TGTGCCACCAGTGACGGGACTAGCGGGAGGGCCAGGAATGAGCAGTTCTTC

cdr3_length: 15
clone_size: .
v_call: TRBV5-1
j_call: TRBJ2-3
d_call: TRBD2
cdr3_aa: CASSTAPGGTDTQYF
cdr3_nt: TGCGCCAGCAGCACGGCCCCGGGAGGGACAGATACGCAGTATTTT

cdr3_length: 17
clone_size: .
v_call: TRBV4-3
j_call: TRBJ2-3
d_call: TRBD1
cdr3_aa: CASSQVGNRGWTDTQYF
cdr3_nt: TGCGCCAGCAGCCAAGTAGGGAACAGGGGTTGGACAGATACGCAGTATTTT

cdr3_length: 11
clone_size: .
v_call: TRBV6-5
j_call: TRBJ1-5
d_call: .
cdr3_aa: CASSSNQPQHF
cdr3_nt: TGTGCCAGCAGTTCTAATCAGCCCCAGCATTTT

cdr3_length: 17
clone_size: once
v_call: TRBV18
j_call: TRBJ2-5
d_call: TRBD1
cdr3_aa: CASSPWDRACLGKTQYF
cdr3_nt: TGTGCCAGCTCACCATGGGACAGGGCCTGCTTAGGGAAGACCCAGTACTTC

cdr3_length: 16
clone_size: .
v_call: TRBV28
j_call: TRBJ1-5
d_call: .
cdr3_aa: CASSLPDSGGYQPQHF
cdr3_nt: TGTGCCAGCAGTTTACCGGACAGCGGAGGATATCAGCCCCAGCATTTT

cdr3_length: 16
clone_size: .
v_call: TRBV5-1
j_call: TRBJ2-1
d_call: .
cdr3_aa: CASSLRREGGNNEQFF
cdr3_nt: TGCGCCAGCAGCTTGCGGCGGGAAGGAGGAAACAATGAGCAGTTCTTC

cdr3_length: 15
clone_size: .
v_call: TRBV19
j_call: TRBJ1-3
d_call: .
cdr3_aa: CASSHPPSGGNTIYF
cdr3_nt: TGTGCCAGTAGTCACCCACCTTCAGGGGGAAACACCATATATTTT

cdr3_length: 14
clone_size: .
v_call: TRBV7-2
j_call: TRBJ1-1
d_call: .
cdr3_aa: CASSLDAGNTEAFF
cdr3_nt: TGTGCCAGCAGCTTAGACGCGGGGAACACTGAAGCTTTCTTT

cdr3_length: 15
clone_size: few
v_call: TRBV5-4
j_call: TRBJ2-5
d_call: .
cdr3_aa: CASSLGQGGSRAQYF
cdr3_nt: TGTGCCAGCAGCTTGGGGCAGGGGGGTAGCCGGGCCCAGTACTTC

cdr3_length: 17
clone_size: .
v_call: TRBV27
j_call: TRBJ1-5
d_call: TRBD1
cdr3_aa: CASSFLSDRVGNQPQHF
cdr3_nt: TGTGCCAGCAGTTTTTTGTCGGACAGGGTGGGCAATCAGCCCCAGCATTTT

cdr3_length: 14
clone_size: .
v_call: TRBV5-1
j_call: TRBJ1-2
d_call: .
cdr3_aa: CASSWEGENYGYTF
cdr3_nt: TGCGCCAGCAGCTGGGAGGGGGAAAACTATGGCTACACCTTC

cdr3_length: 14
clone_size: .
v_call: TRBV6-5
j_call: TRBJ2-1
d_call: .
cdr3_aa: CASSYLEAGNEQFF
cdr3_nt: TGTGCCAGCAGTTATCTTGAAGCCGGCAATGAGCAGTTCTTC

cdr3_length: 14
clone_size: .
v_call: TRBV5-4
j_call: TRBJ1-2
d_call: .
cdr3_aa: CASRGGQAGYGYTF
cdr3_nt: TGTGCCAGCAGGGGTGGACAAGCAGGCTATGGCTACACCTTC

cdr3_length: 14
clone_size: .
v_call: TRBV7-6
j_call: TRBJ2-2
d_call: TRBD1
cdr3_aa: CASSLTGAGGELFF
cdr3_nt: TGTGCCAGCAGCTTGACAGGGGCGGGCGGGGAGCTGTTTTTT